These 7 T cell receptor beta chains were all obtained from the same sample, sequenced in a study of blood T cell repertoires in COVID-19. Profiled with immunoSEQ multiplex PCR; TCRdb holds only in-frame clones, not every one. The sample contains just under 150,000 clones, about 80% of which appear only once. The sequenced material came from peripheral blood. The receptors were sampled from a human donor in a cohort sampled during active COVID-19.

A few counts support this clone. The V gene is TRBV6-2 or TRBV6-3, the J gene TRBJ2-3; 8 nucleotides match TRBD2. V trimming: 6 bases; J trimming: 2 bases; junction bases outside the gene matches: 7. Germline lookup yields CDR1 MNHEY and CDR2 SVGEGT. There are 15 residues in the CDR3. In DNA, the CDR3 is TGTGCCAGCAGCTCTAGCGGGCGCGACACAGATACGCAGTATTTT. It codes for CASSSSGRDTDTQYF.

The rearrangement joins TRBV5-4 to TRBJ2-1, with TRBD2 matching over 11 bases. CDR3 length: 18 residues. V was pared by 4 bases and J by 8 bases, with 17 bases of the junction left unmatched. CDR1 is SGHNT, CDR2 YYREEE, per germline (reference sequence). CDR3 region: CASSHPVSGRAGRDEQFF. The CDR3 DNA is TGTGCCAGCAGCCATCCCGTTAGCGGGAGGGCCGGTAGGGATGAGCAGTTCTTC.

The V gene is TRBV3-1 (or the pseudogene TRBV3-2), the J gene TRBJ1-6; tentative D call: TRBD1 (6 bases). V was cut by 4 bases and J by 6 bases, with 19 bases left in between. This CDR3 has 17 amino acids. Looked up from germline, CDR1 is LGHDT and CDR2 is YNNKEL (reference sequence). CDR3 sequence reads: CASSPWPGGAVNSPLHF. DNA of the CDR3: TGTGCCAGCAGCCCCTGGCCGGGGGGGGCTGTTAATTCACCCCTCCACTTT.

The chain carries TRBV11-1 and TRBJ2-1; 7 nucleotides align to TRBD1. The CDR3 has 14 amino acids. J gave up 14 bases and V 1 base, and 11 bases lay outside the gene matches. Looked up from germline, CDR1 is SGHAT and CDR2 is FQDESV (reference sequence). The CDR3 protein is CASSLGEGTAREFF. The CDR3 DNA sequence: TGTGCCAGCAGCTTAGGAGAGGGGACAGCGAGGGAGTTCTTC.

The chain links TRBV10-2 to TRBJ2-3, with 9 bases matching TRBD2. CDR3 size: 14 residues. V was pared by 6 bases and J by 4 bases, with 5 bases of the junction left unmatched. CDR1 and CDR2 from the germline V gene are WSHSY and SAAADI. The CDR3 loop reads CASSLLAGADTQYF. The CDR3 coding sequence is TGCGCCAGCAGCCTACTAGCGGGCGCAGATACGCAGTATTTT.

CDR3 residues: CASSFPGVTQNTEAFF. Written as DNA, the CDR3 is TGTGCCAGCAGCTTCCCCGGGGTTACTCAGAACACTGAAGCTTTCTTT. The chain recombines TRBV7-2 with TRBJ1-1, with no clear D. The CDR3 is 16 residues long. Germline CDR1 reads SGHTA; CDR2 reads FQGNSA. Trimming took off 3 bases at V and 1 base at J, with 15 bases between the two ends.

The CDR3 reads CASSLDGTGETEAFF. CDR3 DNA sequence: TGCGCCAGCAGCTTGGATGGGACAGGGGAGACTGAAGCTTTCTTT. The chain uses TRBV5-1 and TRBJ1-1; TRBD1 agrees at 10 bases. Germline V CDR1 and CDR2: SGHRS, YFSETQ. Trimming removed 0 bases from V and 5 bases from J; junction bases left unmatched: 4. The CDR3 contains 15 residues.